Given below is one TCR beta chain in context. Its antigen is not identified. The data originate from a study of T-cell reconstitution after alpha-beta-depleted transplantation in children. Notes on the study in general: Alpha-beta T cells about two months after transplant reportedly derived from several hundred expanded graft clones.

This sample's TCRbeta library carried unique molecular identifier barcodes. TCRdb re-derived calls from the PCR reads in MiXCR, one entry per CDR3 protein. The table includes about 300,000 distinct CDR3 sequences, roughly a tenth detected once. The ends were cut back, 7 bases at V and 2 bases at J, with 8 bases in the middle. This CDR3 comprises 12 residues. The source is a boy younger than two with acute myeloid leukemia, due to receive a stem cell transplant. This specimen consisted of PBMCs, obtained before TCRalphabeta/CD19-depleted stem cell transplant. The chain employs TRBV12-3 or TRBV12-4 and TRBJ2-5; D not resolved. The CDR3 loop is CASKAIQETQYF. The CDR3 coding sequence is TGTGCCAGCAAGGCGATTCAAGAGACCCAGTACTTC.